The next 19 T cell receptor beta chains were all read from a single sample in a study of T cells in Graves' hyperthyroidism and ophthalmopathy. Amplification of TCR beta CDR3 regions used RNA as the template. The study used the HTBI primer set for a first-round RT-PCR of the TCR CDR3. TCRdb ran MiXCR on the multiplex PCR reads and lists one entry per CDR3 protein. The table lists 450,000 to 650,000 distinct CDR3 sequences, around 21% of them singletons. Sequences were obtained from blood. The receptors come from a man between 18 and 29 years old with Graves' hyperthyroidism.

The CDR3 region has the DNA TGTGCCAGCAATACAGGGGGCTTAAATCAGCCCCAGCATTTT. Protein sequence: CASNTGGLNQPQHF. The rearrangement uses TRBV6-1 and TRBJ1-5; 9 nucleotides align to TRBD1. The CDR3 is 14 amino acids. Germline V CDR1 and CDR2: MNHNS, SASEGT. V lost 7 bases, J lost 4 bases, and 5 bases stayed unmatched.

This clonotype was seen only a few times. The V gene is TRBV12-3 or TRBV12-4, the J gene TRBJ1-1, with a weak D call TRBD1 (6 bases). The V and J ends lost 5 bases and 5 bases respectively, with 12 bases between them. CDR3 length equals 13 residues. The CDR3 protein is CASSRQVLTEAFF. The CDR3, as DNA: TGTGCCAGCAGTCGACAGGTATTGACTGAAGCTTTCTTT.

This clonotype was recorded at least ten times. This chain links TRBV24-1 with TRBJ1-1; D possibly corresponds to TRBD1 (6 bases). Germline CDR1 and CDR2: KGHDR and SFDVKD. The CDR3 contains 13 residues. V lost 7 bases, J lost 3 bases, and 11 bases lay in between. The CDR3 here is CATRREGDTEAFF. As DNA, the CDR3 is TGTGCCACCAGGAGAGAGGGGGACACTGAAGCTTTCTTT.

This clonotype occurred once. The chain is built from TRBV6-1 and TRBJ1-1; no clear D gene. The CDR3 is made up of 12 amino acids. Germline V CDR1 and CDR2: MNHNS, SASEGT. V was cut by 5 bases and J by 3 bases, with 7 bases left in between. CDR3 residues: CASSRAHTEAFF. The CDR3 DNA follows: TGTGCCAGCAGTCGCGCGCACACTGAAGCTTTCTTT.

This clonotype was seen a handful of times. The rearrangement links TRBV5-1 to TRBJ1-2; D remains unclear. CDR1 and CDR2 from the germline V gene are SGHRS and YFSETQ. V shed 2 bases and J shed 6 bases, with 11 bases lying between them. The CDR3 spans 13 residues. CDR3 coding DNA: TGCGCCAGCAGCTTTTTCCCGGGCGATGGCTACACCTTC. It is translated as CASSFFPGDGYTF.

V gene TRBV6-1 combines with J gene TRBJ2-5, with 8 positions matching TRBD2. Germline V gene lookup returns CDR1 MNHNS and CDR2 SASEGT. Germline trimming cut 10 bases from V and 5 bases from J; bases unmatched to any gene: 9. The CDR3 runs to 13 residues. The CDR3 reads CATQTGGPETQYF. Here the CDR3 DNA reads TGTGCCACCCAGACGGGGGGGCCGGAGACCCAGTACTTC.

The chain recombines TRBV6-5 with TRBJ1-2; TRBD1 aligns across 7 bases. The CDR3 consists of 15 residues. The germline gives CDR1 MNHEY, CDR2 SVGAGI. V was clipped by 0 bases and J by 8 bases; unmatched bases: 9. CDR3 bases: TGTGCCAGCAGTTACTCGAGTACAGGGGTGCGCGGCTACACCTTC. This translates into CASSYSSTGVRGYTF.

This clonotype was seen at least ten times. V is TRBV28 and J is TRBJ1-2; D uncertain. The V gene's germline CDR1 is MDHEN and CDR2 SYDVKM. Trimming stripped 6 bases from V and 10 bases from J, with 12 bases between. This CDR3 has 11 amino acids. The CDR3 DNA sequence: TGTGCCAGCAGCACAGTGGGTGTCTACACCTTC. It translates to CASSTVGVYTF.

There are many counts of this clonotype. The chain has TRBV28 and TRBJ1-5, with 10 bases matching TRBD1. Germline CDR1 MDHEN, CDR2 SYDVKM. The CDR3 consists of 17 residues. Trimming removed 5 bases from V and 0 bases from J; junction bases left unmatched: 7. The CDR3 sequence is CASSPDRGLGSNQPQHF. The DNA for the CDR3 is TGTGCCAGCAGTCCCGACAGGGGGCTGGGTAGCAATCAGCCCCAGCATTTT.

This clonotype was counted at least ten times. In DNA, the CDR3 is TGTGCCAGCAGCCTCCTCCCTCGGCGGGCCCTCGGTGAAGGGTATAGCAATCAGCCCCAGCATTTT. Protein sequence: CASSLLPRRALGEGYSNQPQHF. The chain carries TRBV14 and TRBJ1-5; D ambiguous. V lost 4 bases and J 0 bases, leaving 31 bases between the germline ends. Germline V lookup: CDR1 SGHDN, CDR2 FVKESK. The CDR3 is 22 amino acids. The variable domain in full, completed from reference TRBV14 and TRBJ1-5, reads EAGVTQFPSHSVIEKGQTVTLRCDPISGHDNLYWYRRVMGKEIKFLLHFVKESKQDESGMPNNRFLAERTGGTYSTLKVQPAELEDSGVYFCASSLLPRRALGEGYSNQPQHFGDGTRLSIL.

This clonotype was counted many times. The chain combines TRBV19 with TRBJ1-1; 8 nucleotides align to TRBD1. Germline assignment: CDR1 LNHDA and CDR2 SQIVND (reference sequence). The CDR3 sequence is 17 residues long. V was pared by 8 bases and J by 6 bases, with 20 bases of the junction left unmatched. The CDR3 nucleotides read TGTGCCAGTGCCAATCCCGGGACAGGTCGGGATAGGGCTGAAGCTTTCTTT. Translation gives CASANPGTGRDRAEAFF.

This clonotype was seen a few times. The chain employs TRBV27 and TRBJ2-7; 8 bases match TRBD1. There are 15 residues in the CDR3. V gave up 6 bases and J gave up 2 bases; unmatched junction bases: 9. From germline, CDR1 is MNHEY and CDR2 SMNVEV (reference sequence). This chain's CDR3 is CASSPTGVAPYEQYF. In DNA, the CDR3 is TGTGCCAGCAGCCCGACAGGGGTCGCCCCCTACGAGCAGTACTTC.

The V and J genes are TRBV19 and TRBJ1-1, with TRBD1 identical over 9 bases. The junction had 13 bases not matched to a gene; V was cut back by 5 bases and J by 0 bases. Germline CDR1 is LNHDA and CDR2 is SQIVND (reference sequence). CDR3 length equals 18 residues. CDR3 residues: CASSRSVQGARVNTEAFF. The CDR3 DNA sequence: TGTGCCAGTAGTCGATCCGTACAGGGGGCCCGGGTGAACACTGAAGCTTTCTTT.

This clonotype has at least ten counts. The rearrangement joins TRBV9 to TRBJ2-2; D not certain. Germline assignment: CDR1 SGDLS and CDR2 YYNGEE. This CDR3 spans 13 amino acids. V shed 1 base and J shed 6 bases, with 7 bases lying between them. In DNA, the CDR3 is TGTGCCAGCAGCGTACAGGACGCCGGGGAGCTGTTTTTT. Translation: CASSVQDAGELFF.

This clonotype was found many times. This chain links TRBV7-6 with TRBJ2-2; D is ambiguous. Germline V gene data show CDR1 as SGHVS and CDR2 as FNYEAQ. The CDR3 spans 18 residues. V dropped 1 base and J dropped 0 bases, with 15 bases sitting between them. The CDR3, as DNA: TGTGCCAGCAGCTTAGATCTAAGTCGGCTAGCGAACACCGGGGAGCTGTTTTTT. Amino acid sequence: CASSLDLSRLANTGELFF.

This clonotype was observed a handful of times. The chain links TRBV6-2 or TRBV6-3 to TRBJ2-5; D gene ambiguous. CDR3 length: 14 residues. Looked up from germline, CDR1 is MNHEY and CDR2 is SVGEGT. The ends were cut back, 4 bases at V and 2 bases at J, with 11 bases in the middle. The CDR3 sequence is CASSSLGLQETQYF. The CDR3 DNA is TGTGCCAGCAGTTCCTTAGGGCTGCAAGAGACCCAGTACTTC.

This clonotype was detected a few times. The chain has TRBV12-3 or TRBV12-4 and TRBJ1-1; possible D gene TRBD1, 6 bases. V dropped 5 bases and J dropped 3 bases, with 13 bases sitting between them. This CDR3 has 14 amino acids. CDR3 nucleotides: TGTGCCAGCAGTAATAACAGGGAGGACACTGAAGCTTTCTTT. Residues: CASSNNREDTEAFF.

This sequence joins TRBV6-5 and TRBJ1-1; D possibly corresponds to TRBD1 (5 bases). The V and J ends lost 0 bases and 6 bases respectively, with 11 bases between them. The CDR3 sequence is 14 residues long. Germline CDR1 is MNHEY and CDR2 is SVGAGI. The CDR3 nucleotides read TGTGCCAGCAGTTACTCGATTGGGGGATCTGAAGCTTTCTTT. This encodes CASSYSIGGSEAFF.

V and J are TRBV6-2 or TRBV6-3 and TRBJ2-7; D gene ambiguous. V lost 0 bases, J lost 0 bases, and 18 bases lay in between. Germline CDR1 MNHEY, CDR2 SVGEGT. The CDR3 spans 18 residues. The CDR3 nucleotides are TGTGCCAGCAGTTACTCTTCGCGAAGGGCCCCGAGCTCCTACGAGCAGTACTTC. Translated: CASSYSSRRAPSSYEQYF.